This entry lists 22 T cell receptor beta chains sequenced from one sample in a study of blood T cells in healthy people across ages (dated by TCRdb to 2013 to 2016). To prepare the library, 5' RACE was applied. The reads were generated on an Illumina HiSeq 2500. The second PCR ran for about 6 to 12 cycles and used a J-beta primer mix along with a sample-barcoded 5' primer. Using fastp trimming at Q25 and MiXCR clonotype assembly, TCRdb reanalyzed the public sequencing data and kept in-frame beta chains. Under each unique CDR3 protein, matching rows form one entry showing the most common genes and DNA. Recorded for this sample are roughly 1.4 million distinct CDR3 sequences; approximately 60% of them occurred a single time. Of the sample, 6.5% to 8.5% is held by the ten largest clones. The sequencing sample was made of blood. The receptors originated from a man aged 18 to 35 in good health.

Details on this clonotype: Relative to the germline gene, one junction end is altered; a read error may explain this. The rearrangement uses TRBV29-1 and TRBJ2-3; 11 nucleotides line up with TRBD2. The length of the CDR3 is 13 residues. From germline, CDR1 is SQVTM and CDR2 ANQGSEA. CDR3 in amino acids: CSGTSGSRDTQYF. Written as DNA, the CDR3 is TGCAGCGGCACTAGCGGGAGCAGAGATACGCAGTATTTT.

In its sample, this clonotype was seen once. The rearrangement joins TRBV12-3 or TRBV12-4 to TRBJ2-7; possibly TRBD1 for D (6 bases). The CDR3 is 13 residues long. Trimming removed 5 bases at V and 7 bases at J, with 15 bases between. The CDR3, as DNA: TGTGCCAGCAGTATAGGACAGACTACGGAGCAGTACTTC. Residues: CASSIGQTTEQYF.

The J gene is TRBJ1-1, the V gene TRBV6-5, with no clear D. The germline V gene encodes CDR1 MNHEY and CDR2 SVGAGI. The CDR3 contains 12 residues. Trimming removed 6 bases at V and 3 bases at J, with 8 bases between. The CDR3 loop reads CASRHPDTEAFF. The CDR3 region has the DNA TGTGCCAGCAGACATCCGGACACTGAAGCTTTCTTT.

This clonotype was picked up one time. The gene calls are TRBV2 and TRBJ2-4, with D possibly called TRBD1 or TRBD2 (5 bases each). The J call is in doubt because the DNA end fits TRBJ2-7 better. From germline, CDR1 is SNHLY and CDR2 FYNNEI. This CDR3 region has 15 residues. CDR3 in DNA: TGTGCCAGCAGGAAGGGACCTCGCCTAACCTACGAGCAGTACTTC. Its protein is CASRKGPRLTYEQYF.

V gene TRBV20-1 combines with J gene TRBJ2-4, with 7 bases identical to TRBD2. The assigned J gene may be wrong: the sequence end matches TRBJ2-7 better. The V gene's germline CDR1 is DFQATT and CDR2 SNEGSKA (reference sequence). The CDR3 is made up of 12 amino acids. The CDR3 region is CSASLAAYEQYF. The CDR3 DNA sequence: TGCAGTGCTAGCCTAGCGGCCTACGAGCAGTACTTC.

There are a few counts of this clonotype. This chain uses TRBV6-1 with TRBJ2-3; 11 bases agree with TRBD2. CDR3 size: 17 residues. With 6 bases clipped from V and 0 bases from J, the junction kept 8 bases outside the gene matches. Germline-derived CDR1 and CDR2 are MNHNS and SASEGT. This CDR3 reads CASSLPRTSGSTDTQYF. The CDR3 DNA follows: TGTGCCAGCAGCCTCCCCCGGACTAGCGGGAGCACAGATACGCAGTATTTT.

The chain employs TRBV20-1 and TRBJ1-5; 9 bases align to TRBD1. The germline V gene has CDR1 DFQATT and CDR2 SNEGSKA (reference sequence). The CDR3 contains 14 residues. After removal of 4 bases from V and 3 bases from J, the junction contained 4 bases not matched to a gene. The CDR3 loop reads CSANGQGSNQPQHF. CDR3 nucleotides: TGCAGTGCTAATGGACAGGGGTCCAATCAGCCCCAGCATTTT.

The chain joins TRBV7-9 to TRBJ2-2; TRBD1 matches 9 bases. V trimming: 5 bases; J trimming: 8 bases; junction bases outside the gene matches: 24. Germline V gene lookup returns CDR1 SEHNR and CDR2 FQNEAQ (reference sequence). The CDR3 is 20 residues long. This CDR3 is CASSAYLTGGVPTDEGELFF. CDR3 nucleotides: TGTGCCAGCAGCGCGTACCTAACAGGGGGCGTCCCCACCGATGAAGGGGAGCTGTTTTTT. Variable domain in full (rest from reference TRBV7-9 and TRBJ2-2): DTGVSQNPRHKITKRGQNVTFRCDPISEHNRLYWYRQTLGQGPEFLTYFQNEAQLEKSRLLSDRFSAERPKGSFSTLEIQRTEQGDSAMYLCASSAYLTGGVPTDEGELFFGEGSRLTVL.

The rearrangement joins TRBV15 to TRBJ2-7; no firm D call. Germline CDR1 LNHNV, CDR2 YYDKDF (reference sequence). Trimming took 1 base from V and 12 from J, leaving 10 bases between them. The CDR3 sequence is 11 residues long. The CDR3 DNA reads as TGTGCCACCAGCAGAGGCCCCGCCGTGTACTTC. Its protein product is CATSRGPAVYF. Full variable domain (rest looked up from reference TRBV15 and TRBJ2-7): DAMVIQNPRYQVTQFGKPVTLSCSQTLNHNVMYWYQQKSSQAPKLLFHYYDKDFNNEADTPDNFQSRRPNTSFCFLDIRSPGLGDTAMYLCATSRGPAVYFGPGTRLTVT.

V is TRBV4-1 and J is TRBJ1-5; D remains ambiguous. The CDR3 contains 15 residues. The germline V gene encodes CDR1 MGHRA and CDR2 YSYEKL. V lost 1 base, J lost 0 bases, and 7 bases lay in between. This CDR3 reads CASSQARSSNQPQHF. The CDR3 DNA is TGCGCCAGCAGCCAAGCGCGCAGTAGCAATCAGCCCCAGCATTTT.

A single count supports this clonotype. J is TRBJ2-4 and V is TRBV6-5, with D perhaps matching TRBD1 or TRBD2 (5 bases each). Judging by the DNA end, TRBJ2-7 fits better; the J call may be wrong. The length of the CDR3 is 16 residues. Germline V lookup: CDR1 MNHEY, CDR2 SVGAGI. The CDR3 spells CASSYSYVWGNYEQYF. CDR3 in DNA: TGTGCCAGCAGTTACTCGTATGTGTGGGGGAATTACGAGCAGTACTTC.

The DNA for the CDR3 is TGTGCCAGCAGCCGACCAGGGGGCTATGAGGCCCAGTACTTC. Translated: CASSRPGGYEAQYF. V gene TRBV7-2 combines with J gene TRBJ2-7, with TRBD1 matching 8 bases. Trimming cost V 5 bases and J 10 bases; bases outside gene matches: 13. CDR3 length: 14 amino acids. Germline CDR1 and CDR2: SGHTA and FQGNSA.

This clonotype was picked up one time. This chain connects TRBV29-1 to TRBJ2-5; 8 bases align to TRBD2. The V and J ends lost 4 bases and 1 base, in that order; junction bases with no gene match: 8. The CDR3 sequence is 15 residues long. Per the germline V gene, CDR1 is SQVTM and CDR2 is ANQGSEA. The CDR3 spells CSVVPAGDLQETQYF. For the CDR3, the DNA is TGCAGCGTTGTACCAGCGGGGGACCTCCAAGAGACCCAGTACTTC. The full variable domain, with the rest looked up from reference TRBV29-1 and TRBJ2-5, is SAVISQKPSRDICQRGTSLTIQCQVDSQVTMMFWYRQQPGQSLTLIATANQGSEATYESGFVIDKFPISRPNLTFSTLTVSNMSPEDSSIYLCSVVPAGDLQETQYFGPGTRLLVL.

The gene calls are TRBV5-5 and TRBJ1-6; D unresolved. The ends were cut back, 0 bases at V and 9 bases at J, with 16 bases in the middle. The CDR3 extends over 16 amino acids. Germline V lookup: CDR1 SGHKS, CDR2 YYEKEE (reference sequence). CDR3 loop: CASSLGVASMASPLHF. The CDR3 DNA reads as TGTGCCAGCAGCTTGGGAGTGGCCAGTATGGCTTCACCCCTCCACTTT.

The chain employs TRBV28 and TRBJ2-7; D unclear. The germline V and J ends were trimmed by 3 bases and 7 bases, with 16 bases remaining between them. Looked up from germline, CDR1 is MDHEN and CDR2 is SYDVKM. The CDR3 contains 14 residues. The CDR3 DNA reads TGTGCCAGCAGTTTTATCTCGCGTTCTCTAGAGCAGTACTTC. This encodes CASSFISRSLEQYF.

The genes are TRBV10-3 and TRBJ2-1; TRBD2 might be the D (5 bases). The J call may not be correct, given that the DNA end is closer to TRBJ2-7. The CDR3 is made up of 12 amino acids. The V gene's germline CDR1 is ENHRY and CDR2 SYGVKD. The CDR3 loop reads CASGLPFYEQYF. The CDR3 coding sequence is TGTGCCAGCGGGCTCCCGTTTTACGAGCAGTACTTC.

This chain connects TRBV7-2 to TRBJ1-4; TRBD1 matches at 7 bases. The CDR3 contains 15 residues. V shed 1 base, J shed 7 bases, and the junction held 6 bases outside the gene matches. Germline CDR1 and CDR2: SGHTA and FQGNSA. Written as DNA, the CDR3 is TGTGCCAGCAGCTTAGGGAGGGGGCTTAGTGAAAAACTGTTTTTT. Protein product: CASSLGRGLSEKLFF.

The V and J genes are TRBV29-1 and TRBJ2-5; perhaps TRBD1 as D (5 bases). This CDR3 is 13 amino acids long. Trimming took 1 base from V and 5 from J, leaving 11 bases between them. The germline gives CDR1 SQVTM, CDR2 ANQGSEA. The CDR3 coding sequence is TGCAGCGTTGAAGCTCCAGGGCAGGAGACCCAGTACTTC. This gives the protein CSVEAPGQETQYF.

Only one count was recorded for this clonotype. The chain recombines TRBV5-1 with TRBJ2-3, with D possibly TRBD1 on 6 matching bases. The CDR3 extends over 16 amino acids. Trimming cost V 5 bases and J 0 bases, with 16 bases left between them. Germline values: CDR1 SGHRS, CDR2 YFSETQ. The CDR3 DNA is TGCGCCAGCAGTCCACAGGGATCCCCTAGCACAGATACGCAGTATTTT. This translates into CASSPQGSPSTDTQYF.

V gene TRBV12-3 or TRBV12-4 combines with J gene TRBJ2-3; TRBD2 matches at 9 bases. V shed 5 bases, J shed 4 bases, and the junction held 7 bases outside the gene matches. The CDR3 extends over 15 amino acids. The chain's CDR3 is CASSGTSLGSDTQYF. For the CDR3, the DNA is TGTGCCAGCAGTGGGACTAGCCTTGGCTCAGATACGCAGTATTTT.

The CDR3 DNA follows: TGCAGCGTTGAAGCTCGGGGGGAGTACTTC. It translates to CSVEARGEYF. The chain couples TRBV29-1 to TRBJ2-5; TRBD2 agrees at 7 bases. CDR1 and CDR2 (germline): SQVTM, ANQGSEA. V lost 1 base and J lost 12; bases outside the gene matches: 2. The CDR3 sequence is 10 residues long.

The CDR3 DNA follows: TGTGCCAGCAGTGAAGGTTACAGACCAGATACGCAGTATTTT. This sequence encodes CASSEGYRPDTQYF. The chain links TRBV6-1 to TRBJ2-3, with no clear D. From germline, CDR1 is MNHNS and CDR2 SASEGT. The V and J ends lost 1 base and 4 bases respectively, with 9 bases between them. There are 14 residues in the CDR3.